The 29 T cell receptor beta chains reported below all come from one sample, sequenced in a study of control samples from healthy donors and cancer patients. Clones were sequenced by immunoSEQ multiplex PCR, and TCRdb holds only the in-frame ones, with some missing. The sample lists approximately 170,000 clones, 80% to 95% occurring once. Sequenced input: blood. The source of these receptors is a woman aged 25 to 39 in good health.

The rearrangement links TRBV30 to TRBJ2-1, with TRBD2 matching over 12 bases. The CDR3 loop spans 13 amino acids. The germline gives CDR1 GTSNPN, CDR2 SVGIG (reference sequence). Trimming at V came to 0 bases and at J to 12 bases, leaving 3 bases not matched to a gene. The CDR3 sequence: CAWSVELAGGQFF. The DNA of the CDR3 is TGTGCCTGGAGTGTCGAACTAGCGGGAGGGCAGTTCTTC.

This clone was seen more than once but under ten times. The V and J genes are TRBV4-1 and TRBJ2-3; D may be TRBD2 (6 bases). V lost 3 bases and J lost 5, with 27 bases in between. The V gene's germline CDR1 is MGHRA and CDR2 YSYEKL. This CDR3 spans 19 amino acids. This CDR3 reads CASSHEDHPTGEVRDTQYF. In DNA, the CDR3 is TGCGCCAGCAGCCACGAAGACCACCCCACGGGAGAAGTAAGAGATACGCAGTATTTT.

The chain is built from TRBV18 and TRBJ1-5; 8 nucleotides match TRBD1. The CDR3 sequence is 15 residues long. Trimming cost V 6 bases and J 6 bases; bases outside gene matches: 10. Germline values: CDR1 KGHSH, CDR2 LQKENI. CDR3 region: CASSLTTDRVQPQHF. The CDR3 bases are TGTGCCAGCTCTCTAACCACGGACAGGGTTCAGCCCCAGCATTTT.

The chain employs TRBV28 and TRBJ1-2, with TRBD1 identical over 7 bases. In germline, CDR1 is MDHEN, CDR2 SYDVKM. The length of the CDR3 is 14 residues. Trimming at V came to 6 bases and at J to 7 bases, leaving 11 bases not matched to a gene. The CDR3 spells CASRDNRGRGGYTF. Here the CDR3 DNA reads TGTGCCAGCAGAGACAACAGGGGACGAGGTGGCTACACCTTC.

The V gene is TRBV5-6, the J gene TRBJ1-3; D not resolved. This CDR3 has 15 residues. V was pared by 1 base and J by 0 bases, with 8 bases between. Germline CDR1 reads SGHDT; CDR2 reads YYEEEE. CDR3 DNA sequence: TGTGCCAGCAGCTTGAATCCCGGCTCTGGAAACACCATATATTTT. Its protein product is CASSLNPGSGNTIYF. The complete variable domain, with remaining parts taken from reference TRBV5-6 and TRBJ1-3, reads DAGVTQSPTHLIKTRGQQVTLRCSPKSGHDTVSWYQQALGQGPQFIFQYYEEEERQRGNFPDRFSGHQFPNYSSELNVNALLLGDSALYLCASSLNPGSGNTIYFGEGSWLTVV.

The rearrangement uses TRBV28 and TRBJ2-3, with 11 positions matching TRBD2. The junction had 9 bases not matched to a gene; V was cut back by 6 bases and J by 4 bases. Germline CDR1 MDHEN, CDR2 SYDVKM. The CDR3 runs to 16 residues. The CDR3 coding sequence is TGTGCCAGCAGACAGGCTAGCGGGAGGTGGGCAGATACGCAGTATTTT. Protein: CASRQASGRWADTQYF.

V is TRBV4-1 and J is TRBJ1-4; TRBD1 matches 11 bases. From germline, CDR1 is MGHRA and CDR2 YSYEKL. J lost 8 bases, V lost 1 base, and 6 bases had no gene match. CDR3 length: 16 residues. CDR3: CASSQVGTGGNEKLFF. The CDR3 region has the DNA TGCGCCAGCAGCCAAGTGGGGACAGGGGGGAACGAAAAACTGTTTTTT.

The V gene is TRBV13, the J gene TRBJ2-2; perhaps TRBD1 as D (6 bases). The V end was cut by 7 bases, the J end by 4 bases, with 19 bases between. Germline CDR1 and CDR2: PRHDT and FYEKMQ (reference sequence). The CDR3 contains 16 residues. The CDR3 bases are TGTGCCAGCACCCTTATAACAGGGCTTACCACCGGGGAGCTGTTTTTT. Amino acids: CASTLITGLTTGELFF.

The chain links TRBV4-1 to TRBJ2-7, with 7 bases identical to TRBD1. Germline V gene lookup returns CDR1 MGHRA and CDR2 YSYEKL. This CDR3 region has 16 residues. With 4 bases clipped from V and 2 bases from J, the junction kept 11 bases outside the gene matches. CDR3 DNA sequence: TGCGCCAGCAGCCGATTTCTCGGGACAGACGCCTACGAGCAGTACTTC. It is translated as CASSRFLGTDAYEQYF.

The V and J genes are TRBV7-3 and TRBJ2-1, with D possibly being TRBD1 (6 bases). V gave up 5 bases and J gave up 0 bases, with 11 bases separating them. CDR3 length: 15 residues. Germline loops: CDR1 SGHTA, CDR2 FQGTGA. This CDR3 is CASSPDSSSYNEQFF. The DNA of the CDR3 is TGTGCCAGCAGCCCGGACAGTAGCTCCTACAATGAGCAGTTCTTC.

This clone has a single count. At one of its ends the junction is not consistent with the germline gene, which may arise from a read error. The CDR3 DNA reads as TGTACCAGTCAGGGAGCTAACTATGGCTACACCTTC. Its protein product is CTSQGANYGYTF. The genes are TRBV19 and TRBJ1-2; possibly TRBD1 for D (5 bases). The germline V gene encodes CDR1 LNHDA and CDR2 SQIVND (reference sequence). This CDR3 has 12 residues.

The rearrangement links TRBV4-1 to TRBJ2-2, with TRBD2 matching over 7 bases. The V segment lost 0 bases and the J segment 2 bases; nucleotides outside the gene matches: 6. Per germline, CDR1 MGHRA and CDR2 YSYEKL. The CDR3 consists of 17 residues. The CDR3 DNA follows: TGCGCCAGCAGCCAAGATTACCCAGCGGGAAACACCGGGGAGCTGTTTTTT. Its protein product is CASSQDYPAGNTGELFF.

In regard to this clone: The junction and the germline gene differ at one end; a read error may be behind it. The chain has TRBV5-8 and TRBJ1-1; D gene unclear. This CDR3 is 15 amino acids long. Germline CDR1 is SGHTS and CDR2 is YDEGEE. The CDR3 coding sequence is TGTGTCAGCAGCTTGAAGGGTAATTCGGGCACTGAAGCTTTCTTT. Its translation is CVSSLKGNSGTEAFF.

Note on this clone: Additional DNA sequences in this sample encode the identical CDR3. J is TRBJ1-5 and V is TRBV27; 10 nucleotides line up with TRBD1. The CDR3 loop spans 15 amino acids. V lost 8 bases to trimming and J lost 7 bases; unmatched junction nucleotides: 11. Germline assignment: CDR1 MNHEY and CDR2 SMNVEV (reference sequence). CDR3 sequence (DNA): TGTGCCAGCCGAAAGTTAGGGGGACAGGGGCAGCCCCAGCATTTT. Protein product: CASRKLGGQGQPQHF.

This chain links TRBV27 with TRBJ2-1; a weak D match, TRBD2 (5 bases). V was pared by 4 bases and J by 8 bases, with 12 bases between. The CDR3 is 13 amino acids. Germline V gene lookup returns CDR1 MNHEY and CDR2 SMNVEV (reference sequence). CDR3 coding DNA: TGTGCCAGCAGTTCGCGGGTTGGAGATGAGCAGTTCTTC. It is translated as CASSSRVGDEQFF.

This clone was observed a single time. The chain combines TRBV9 with TRBJ2-1; 13 nucleotides agree with TRBD2. V shed 3 bases, J shed 9 bases, and the junction held 12 bases outside the gene matches. The germline V gene has CDR1 SGDLS and CDR2 YYNGEE. This CDR3 is built from 17 residues. The CDR3 region is CASSAGLAGIGWVEQFF. Here the CDR3 DNA reads TGTGCCAGCAGCGCGGGACTAGCGGGAATAGGGTGGGTTGAGCAGTTCTTC. Full variable domain (missing parts from reference TRBV9 and TRBJ2-1): DSGVTQTPKHLITATGQRVTLRCSPRSGDLSVYWYQQSLDQGLQFLIQYYNGEERAKGNILERFSAQQFPDLHSELNLSSLELGDSALYFCASSAGLAGIGWVEQFFGPGTRLTVL.

The gene calls are TRBV2 and TRBJ2-1; 10 bases line up with TRBD2. Germline V lookup: CDR1 SNHLY, CDR2 FYNNEI. The length of the CDR3 is 14 residues. Unmatched junction bases numbered 10, after V lost 10 bases and J lost 7 bases. The CDR3 here is CATREREGPNEQFF. The CDR3 coding sequence is TGTGCCACCCGGGAGCGGGAGGGCCCTAATGAGCAGTTCTTC.

Here the CDR3 reads CASSQDGTSDYEQYF. CDR3 DNA: TGCGCCAGCAGCCAAGATGGGACTAGCGACTACGAGCAGTACTTC. The V call is TRBV4-3, the J call TRBJ2-7; TRBD2 aligns across 10 bases. Losses at the gene ends were 0 bases for V and 3 bases for J; bases not matched to a gene: 2. The CDR3 covers 15 residues. Per germline, CDR1 LGHNA and CDR2 YSLEER.

This clone was seen just once. V gene TRBV3-1 (or the pseudogene TRBV3-2) combines with J gene TRBJ2-7; D is unclear. V lost 0 bases and J lost 2, with 11 bases in between. This CDR3 spans 15 amino acids. The germline CDR1 and CDR2 sequences are LGHDT and YNNKEL (reference sequence). CDR3 residues: CASSQESGATYEQYF. The CDR3 DNA sequence: TGTGCCAGCAGCCAAGAGTCAGGCGCCACCTACGAGCAGTACTTC.

The chain combines TRBV24-1 with TRBJ2-3; 10 nucleotides match TRBD1. V dropped 3 bases and J dropped 5; count of bases not matched to a gene: 7. The V gene's germline CDR1 is KGHDR and CDR2 SFDVKD. CDR3 length: 16 residues. As DNA, the CDR3 is TGTGCCACCAGTGATAAAAGGGGGACAGGGGTAGATACGCAGTATTTT. This codes for CATSDKRGTGVDTQYF.

The chain couples TRBV27 to TRBJ1-4; TRBD1 matches 9 bases. The junction had 9 bases not matched to a gene; V was cut back by 4 bases and J by 6 bases. Per germline, CDR1 MNHEY and CDR2 SMNVEV (reference sequence). The CDR3 has 16 residues. The CDR3 spells CASSSRPGTGHEKLFF. In DNA form, the CDR3 reads TGTGCCAGCAGTTCCAGGCCCGGGACAGGGCATGAAAAACTGTTTTTT.

This chain links TRBV4-2 with TRBJ2-1, with 10 nucleotides matching TRBD2. Unmatched junction bases numbered 6, after V lost 3 bases and J lost 4 bases. CDR1 LGHNA and CDR2 YNFKEQ come from the germline V gene. CDR3 length: 16 residues. CDR3 bases: TGTGCCAGCAGCCATCCCGGGACTAGCGAATACAATGAGCAGTTCTTC. Amino acids: CASSHPGTSEYNEQFF.

The J gene is TRBJ2-3, the V gene TRBV5-8, with 9 bases matching TRBD2. The CDR3 length is 15 residues. Germline CDR1 is SGHTS and CDR2 is YDEGEE. The V gene end was trimmed by 4 bases and the J gene end by 5 bases; junction bases not matched to a gene: 8. CDR3 DNA sequence: TGTGCCAGCAGCCCCGGGGGAGCGGGAGGAGATACGCAGTATTTT. It encodes CASSPGGAGGDTQYF.

V is TRBV9 and J is TRBJ2-3; a weak D match, TRBD2 (6 bases). Germline V gene data show CDR1 as SGDLS and CDR2 as YYNGEE. V lost 3 bases and J 2 bases, leaving 16 bases between the germline ends. The CDR3 is made up of 16 amino acids. The CDR3 here is CASSAGGPPLTDTQYF. The CDR3 nucleotides read TGTGCCAGCAGCGCCGGAGGGCCCCCGCTCACAGATACGCAGTATTTT. The whole variable domain, remainder taken from reference TRBV9 and TRBJ2-3, is DSGVTQTPKHLITATGQRVTLRCSPRSGDLSVYWYQQSLDQGLQFLIQYYNGEERAKGNILERFSAQQFPDLHSELNLSSLELGDSALYFCASSAGGPPLTDTQYFGPGTRLTVL.

The gene calls are TRBV7-2 and TRBJ1-5, with D hard to call. This CDR3 is built from 17 residues. V lost 1 base and J 0 bases, leaving 13 bases between the germline ends. Germline V gene data show CDR1 as SGHTA and CDR2 as FQGNSA. The CDR3 is CASSLVHTTYSNQPQHF. The CDR3 bases are TGTGCCAGCAGCTTAGTTCACACAACCTATAGCAATCAGCCCCAGCATTTT. The whole variable domain, remainder taken from reference TRBV7-2 and TRBJ1-5, is GAGVSQSPSNKVTEKGKDVELRCDPISGHTALYWYRQSLGQGLEFLIYFQGNSAPDKSGLPSDRFSAERTGGSVSTLTIQRTQQEDSAVYLCASSLVHTTYSNQPQHFGDGTRLSIL.

The chain employs TRBV6-5 and TRBJ1-1; tentative D call: TRBD1 (5 bases). Germline assignment: CDR1 MNHEY and CDR2 SVGAGI. Trimming removed 7 bases from V and 1 base from J, with 16 bases in between. This CDR3 has 15 residues. The CDR3 coding sequence is TGTGCCAGCAAGACCCGGGGGACCGAGAACACTGAAGCTTTCTTT. Residues: CASKTRGTENTEAFF.

The rearrangement uses TRBV5-1 and TRBJ1-1; tentative D call: TRBD1 (5 bases). V was trimmed by 0 bases and J by 1 base, leaving 10 bases between them. Per the germline V gene, CDR1 is SGHRS and CDR2 is YFSETQ. The CDR3 extends over 15 amino acids. In nucleotides, the CDR3 is TGCGCCAGCAGCTTGGGGGGCGAACCGAACACTGAAGCTTTCTTT. This gives the protein CASSLGGEPNTEAFF. The complete variable domain, with remaining parts taken from reference TRBV5-1 and TRBJ1-1, reads KAGVTQTPRYLIKTRGQQVTLSCSPISGHRSVSWYQQTPGQGLQFLFEYFSETQRNKGNFPGRFSGRQFSNSRSEMNVSTLELGDSALYLCASSLGGEPNTEAFFGQGTRLTVV.

The V gene is TRBV5-1, the J gene TRBJ1-4, with D maybe TRBD1 (6 bases). CDR1 is SGHRS, CDR2 YFSETQ, per germline. The CDR3 length is 14 residues. Trimming shortened V by 4 bases and J by 4 bases, and 11 bases separated the two germline ends. This CDR3 reads CASSPDSGNEKLFF. CDR3 sequence (DNA): TGCGCCAGCAGCCCGGACAGTGGTAATGAAAAACTGTTTTTT.

In this sample, this clone turned up once. This chain uses TRBV6-6 with TRBJ2-7; 7 nucleotides line up with TRBD1. Germline V gene lookup returns CDR1 MNHNY and CDR2 SVGAGI (reference sequence). The CDR3 length is 14 residues. J gave up 3 bases and V 0 bases, and 2 bases lay outside the gene matches. The CDR3 region has the DNA TGTGCCAGCAGTTACTCTAGGACAGGCTACGAGCAGTACTTC. It yields the protein CASSYSRTGYEQYF.